Here is one T cell receptor beta chain with its context. This clonotype was seen more than once but under ten times. Its specific antigen is unknown. No much larger clone is present one base from it, and per-base qualities are unavailable. Library construction relied on 5' RACE. For sequencing, an Illumina HiSeq 2500 was employed. The second PCR ran for about 7 to 11 cycles and used a J-beta primer mix along with a sample-barcoded 5' primer. A unique molecular identifier was introduced onto each TCR beta cDNA molecule by a template-switch 5' adaptor carrying 12 random nucleotides. At least 2.5 million CDR3-containing paired-end reads were obtained from each sample. First-strand cDNA synthesis was performed from all RNA using the Mint cDNA synthesis kit, with priming by a TRBC-specific oligonucleotide. All cDNA was treated with uracil-DNA glycosylase and then went through a first 18-cycle PCR with the universal primers M1SS and BC2_uni_R. The study's own analysis went as follows. For normalization, 1 million high-quality reads were randomly selected from each sample, with every read carrying a distinct molecular identifier. Reads with shared molecular identifiers were discarded instead of being binned into consensus sequences. MiTCR, set to a Q25 quality threshold and the strictest error-elimination algorithm, was used for CDR3 identification, clonotype clustering and error correction. Lower-bound total TCR beta diversity was estimated with a nonparametric unseen species model using Euler transformation. TCRdb reprocessing: public reads trimmed at Q25 with fastp, clones called with MiXCR, in-frame beta chains kept. Rows matching on CDR3 protein sequence are summarized as one entry with the most common DNA and genes. V and J calls and clone size were set by TCRdb, not the authors. The sample table records about 640,000 distinct CDR3 sequences; 58% of these occur just once. The top ten constitute 30% to 45% of the sample.

Systemically healthy Caucasian individuals from Russia, roughly 40 in total and aged about 6 to 95 years, were included as donors. Ten milliliters of peripheral blood were collected from each donor into EDTA-treated Vacutainer tubes. PBMCs were isolated by Ficoll-Paque density-gradient centrifugation, with at least 6 million obtained per sample. Trizol reagent was used to extract total RNA from the PBMCs, yielding at least 6 micrograms per sample. Naive CD45RAhigh/CD27high T cell percentages were measured by flow cytometry on a PBMC aliquot from every donor. The source of the sample is a study of blood T cells in healthy people across ages (dated by TCRdb to 2015 to 2017). About the full investigation: In model experiments, template switching captured about one uniquely barcoded TCR beta cDNA molecule for every two T cells. Age-related changes in TCR beta repertoire diversity were measured in the study by deep sequencing normalized with unique cDNA molecular identifiers. The donors were split into four age groups: young (average about 16 years), middle-aged (about 40), aged (roughly 60) and long-lived (over 80). To avoid experimental bias, donors of different ages were spread randomly across the sequencing lanes. Two additional independent replicas of 1 million unique cDNA reads from the same blood draw were analyzed for two donors (one aged 18 to 30 and one aged 80 or older).

Study-level results and caveats: Estimates of total diversity based on one million sequenced T cells were regarded as lower bounds and as underestimates. As age increased, observed TCR beta diversity per million T cells dropped in a roughly linear way, and a significant reduction was already evident by age 40. Because the CMV infection status of the donors was unknown, age-related changes in expanded clonotypes may potentially have been confounded. There was a strong correlation between observed TCR beta diversity and the percentage of naive T cells measured by flow cytometry. Because profiling used bulk unsorted PBMCs, naive and antigen-experienced compartments could not be compared conclusively. Compared with the aged group, more naive CD4+ T cells, fewer expanded clones and increased TCR diversity were shown by the long-lived group, suggesting age selection.

Input material: blood. The TCR originated in a man in his fifties or sixties in good health.

The CDR3 in this case is CASSNPGTETQYF. The DNA sequence reads TGTGCCAGCAGTAATCCCGGGACAGAGACCCAGTACTTC. The chain was built from TRBV6-5 and TRBJ2-5; the D call is possibly TRBD1 or TRBD2, each sharing 5 bases. The CDR3 runs 13 residues from the cysteine to the phenylalanine. Only the CDR3 portion is preserved as DNA: 39 bases, with reading frame beginning at the first base. Deletion took 5 bases off V and 4 bases off J, with a span of 11 bases between the germline ends. The germline V gene yields MNHEY for CDR1 and SVGAGI for CDR2.